This entry describes one TCR beta chain. No antigen is known for it. Different DNA sequences within this sample yield the same CDR3. These data originate in a study of CD8+ T cells in alopecia areata. As for the study in general: Administration of oral tofacitinib to treated patients was at 5 to 10 mg twice daily.

Broader study findings: Clonality exceeded that of normal scalp in lesional scalp, most notably in alopecia totalis/universalis.

The sequencing template was cDNA reverse transcribed from extracted RNA. Libraries were prepared by immunoSEQ multiplex PCR; TCRdb keeps only in-frame clonotypes and omits some of them. The profile shows 140,000 to 150,000 clones, roughly 64% of them singletons. Trimming stripped 5 bases from V and 0 bases from J, with 7 bases between. There are 13 residues in the CDR3. In germline, CDR1 is MNHEY, CDR2 SMNVEV (reference sequence). This specimen was CD4+ T cells sorted from blood, taken at week 0. V is TRBV27 and J is TRBJ1-1; perhaps TRBD1 as D (6 bases). This receptor was taken from a human donor with alopecia areata. CDR3 nucleotides: TGTGCCAGCAGTACAGGGTTGAACACTGAAGCTTTCTTT. Its translation: CASSTGLNTEAFF.